The following is a T cell receptor (beta chain) sequence with its context. The antigen is undetermined. The PCR was carried out with 60 Vbeta primers and 13 Jbeta primers. The data were produced by immunoSEQ multiplex PCR, yet TCRdb's version contains in-frame clones alone and is incomplete. The sample lists approximately 170,000 clones, roughly 75% seen once, with more than 4% in the top ten. The record originates from a study of cytomegalovirus exposure and HLA in healthy donors. General study points: In a later analysis, CMV-associated beta chains were mostly HLA-associated, it appeared.

J lost 7 bases, V lost 8 bases, and 12 bases had no gene match. Germline CDR1 MNHEY, CDR2 SVGAGI. The CDR3 length is 15 residues. The clonotype comes from a male donor in good health and CMV-seronegative. The rearrangement joins TRBV6-5 to TRBJ1-4, with 8 bases matching TRBD1. The sample taken for sequencing was PBMCs. DNA for the CDR3: TGTGCCAGCCAATCTCAGGGGGCTAACAGTGAAAAACTGTTTTTT. This codes for CASQSQGANSEKLFF.